The TCR beta chain under discussion was sequenced for a study of lymphopenia after photon versus proton radiotherapy. The data were produced by immunoSEQ multiplex PCR, yet TCRdb's version contains in-frame clones alone and is incomplete. The top ten hold about 4.4% of the sample, which has around 150,000 clones, 75% to 90% seen once. General observations from the study: Under photons, naive T cells and diversity fell while effector/memory populations rose.

Note on this clone: Its antigen is as yet unknown.

The sequenced sample was peripheral blood, obtained from a patient treated with photon-based radiotherapy. The receptor was derived from a middle-aged man with gastric cancer.

For the CDR3, the DNA is TGTGCCAGTAGTCGAGATTCGGCGGGAGAGGCTGTAGGCACAGATACGCAGTATTTT. Translated: CASSRDSAGEAVGTDTQYF. The chain uses TRBV19 and TRBJ2-3; 7 bases fit TRBD2. This CDR3 spans 19 amino acids. The J segment lost 1 base and the V segment lost 5 bases, leaving 18 bases of the junction unmatched. Germline V gene data show CDR1 as LNHDA and CDR2 as SQIVND (reference sequence).